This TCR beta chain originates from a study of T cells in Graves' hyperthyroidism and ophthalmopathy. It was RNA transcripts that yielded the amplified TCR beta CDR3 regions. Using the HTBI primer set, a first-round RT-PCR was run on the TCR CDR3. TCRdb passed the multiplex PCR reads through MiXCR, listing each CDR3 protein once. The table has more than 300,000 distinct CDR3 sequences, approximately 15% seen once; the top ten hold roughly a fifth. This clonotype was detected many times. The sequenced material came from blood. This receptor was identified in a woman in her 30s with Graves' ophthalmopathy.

This chain's CDR3 is CASSLKRGMNTEAFF. Written as DNA, the CDR3 is TGTGCCAGCAGCTTAAAGCGGGGAATGAACACTGAAGCTTTCTTT. The chain carries TRBV7-9 and TRBJ1-1; no reliable D call. Trimming removed 2 bases at V and 0 bases at J, with 10 bases between. The length of the CDR3 is 15 residues. Germline V gives CDR1 SEHNR, CDR2 FQNEAQ (reference sequence).